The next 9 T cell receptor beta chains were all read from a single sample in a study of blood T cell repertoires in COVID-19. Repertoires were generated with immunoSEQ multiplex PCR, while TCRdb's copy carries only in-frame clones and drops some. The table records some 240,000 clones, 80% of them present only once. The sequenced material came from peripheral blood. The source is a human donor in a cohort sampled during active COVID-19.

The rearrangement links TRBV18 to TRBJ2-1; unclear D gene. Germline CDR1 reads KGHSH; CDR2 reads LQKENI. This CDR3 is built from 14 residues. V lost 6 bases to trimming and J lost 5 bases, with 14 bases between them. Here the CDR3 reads CASSPLNTDNEQFF. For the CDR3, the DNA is TGTGCCAGCTCCCCCTTGAATACAGACAATGAGCAGTTCTTC.

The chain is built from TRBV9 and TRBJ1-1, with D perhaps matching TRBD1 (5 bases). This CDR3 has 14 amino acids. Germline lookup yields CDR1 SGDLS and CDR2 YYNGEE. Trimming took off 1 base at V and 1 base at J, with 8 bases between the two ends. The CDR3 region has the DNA TGTGCCAGCAGCGTACAGGGATGGAACACTGAAGCTTTCTTT. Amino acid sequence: CASSVQGWNTEAFF.

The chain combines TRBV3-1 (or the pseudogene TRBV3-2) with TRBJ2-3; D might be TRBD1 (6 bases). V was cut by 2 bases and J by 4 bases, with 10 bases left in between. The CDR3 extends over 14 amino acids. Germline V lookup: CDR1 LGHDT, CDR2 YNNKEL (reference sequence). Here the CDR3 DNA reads TGTGCCAGCAGCCAATCTTCAGGGGCAGATACGCAGTATTTT. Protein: CASSQSSGADTQYF.

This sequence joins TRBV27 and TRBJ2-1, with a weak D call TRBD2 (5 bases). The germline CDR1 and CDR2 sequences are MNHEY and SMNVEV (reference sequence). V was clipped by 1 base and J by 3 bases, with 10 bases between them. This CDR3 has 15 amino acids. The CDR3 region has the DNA TGTGCCAGCAGTTTATGGACTCCAGACTACAATGAGCAGTTCTTC. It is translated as CASSLWTPDYNEQFF.

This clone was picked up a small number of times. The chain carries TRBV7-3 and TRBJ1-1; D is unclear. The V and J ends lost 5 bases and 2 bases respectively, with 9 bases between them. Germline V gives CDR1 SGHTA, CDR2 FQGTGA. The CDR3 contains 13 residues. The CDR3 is CASSEGTNTEAFF. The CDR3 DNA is TGTGCCAGCAGCGAGGGAACTAACACTGAAGCTTTCTTT.

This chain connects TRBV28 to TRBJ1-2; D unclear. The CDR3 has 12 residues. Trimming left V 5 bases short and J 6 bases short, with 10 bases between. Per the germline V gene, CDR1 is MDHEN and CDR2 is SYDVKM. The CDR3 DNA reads TGTGCCAGCAGTCTCTCACTGGATGGCTACACCTTC. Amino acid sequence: CASSLSLDGYTF.

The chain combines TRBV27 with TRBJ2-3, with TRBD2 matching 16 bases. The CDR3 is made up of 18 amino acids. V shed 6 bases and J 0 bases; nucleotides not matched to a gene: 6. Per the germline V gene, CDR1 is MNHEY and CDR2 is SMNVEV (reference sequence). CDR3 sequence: CASSPGTSGRASTDTQYF. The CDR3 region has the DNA TGTGCCAGCAGCCCCGGGACTAGCGGGAGGGCGAGCACAGATACGCAGTATTTT.

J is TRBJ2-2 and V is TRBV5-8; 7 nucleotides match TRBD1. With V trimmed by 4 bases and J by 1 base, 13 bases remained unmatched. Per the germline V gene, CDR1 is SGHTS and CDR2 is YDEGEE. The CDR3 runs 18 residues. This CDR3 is CASSAGTATSMNTGELFF. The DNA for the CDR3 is TGTGCCAGCAGCGCCGGGACAGCAACCTCAATGAACACCGGGGAGCTGTTTTTT.

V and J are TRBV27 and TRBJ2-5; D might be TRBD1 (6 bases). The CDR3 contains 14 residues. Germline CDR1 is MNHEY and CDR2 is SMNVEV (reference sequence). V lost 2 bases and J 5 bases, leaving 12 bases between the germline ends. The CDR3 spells CASSLGGFGETQYF. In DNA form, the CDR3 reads TGTGCCAGCAGTTTAGGGGGCTTTGGGGAGACCCAGTACTTC.